The subject of this entry is one TCR beta chain. The CDR3 has 14 residues. V lost 3 bases to trimming and J lost 6 bases, with 12 bases between them. Germline V lookup: CDR1 ENHRY, CDR2 SYGVKD. This sample stems from a study of blood T cell repertoires in COVID-19. About the study: The study drew acute and convalescent COVID-19 samples from the United States, Italy and Spain.

Sequencing was performed with immunoSEQ multiplex PCR; in TCRdb, only in-frame clones are kept and a portion is missing. The sample has under 450,000 clones, just over 90% seen once. This receptor was taken from a woman in her thirties or forties who had been exposed to COVID-19. Sequenced sample: PBMCs or T cells enriched from blood (not recorded which). The J gene is TRBJ1-3, the V gene TRBV10-3, with unresolved D. The CDR3 here is CAISDLERLNTIYF. CDR3 DNA: TGTGCCATCAGTGACCTAGAACGATTAAACACCATATATTTT.